Many counts were recorded for the clone carrying this T cell receptor beta chain. Germline values: CDR1 SEHNR, CDR2 FQNEAQ (reference sequence). With 10 bases removed from V and 2 bases from J, the gap between germline ends came to 14 bases. The CDR3 covers 13 residues. TCRdb analysed the PCR reads with MiXCR anew, one entry per CDR3 protein. The table has over 550,000 distinct CDR3 sequences, roughly 27% seen once. Between about 20,000 and 1,100,000 sorted cells, with 10%, 30% or 50% RNA, yielded naive CD8 libraries. A CD8+CD4-CCR7+CD45RA+ phenotype served as the sorting definition for naive CD8 T cells. This record belongs to a study of molecular identifiers for immune sequencing clone quantification.

This sequence was found in a human donor in good health. Some libraries in this study had Jurkat cell RNA spiked in. Sequenced input: naive CD8+ T cells from blood, with Jurkat cell RNA spiked in. Regarding subset: FACS-sorted CD8+CD4-CCR7+CD45RA+ naive T cells. The chain uses TRBV7-9 and TRBJ1-1; no definite D call. In DNA form, the CDR3 reads TGTGCCATCATGTTCGGGGAAAACACTGAAGCTTTCTTT. Protein sequence: CAIMFGENTEAFF.